The 23 T cell receptor beta chains given below trace back to one sample, sequenced in a study of blood T cell repertoires in COVID-19 (dated by TCRdb to the early 2020s). To prepare the library, the immunoSEQ multiplex PCR assay was applied. TCRdb took over this immuneACCESS table, retaining in-frame rearrangements with V and J assigned. Such tables are incomplete; in checked studies, under half of the missing clones stem from an unresolved V gene, and the remainder is unexplained. For this sample there are about 370,000 clones; about 90% appear just once. About 6.8% of the sample is in the top ten clones. The sequenced sample consisted of peripheral blood. Receptors originate from a man between 18 and 29 years old with active or convalescent COVID-19.

V is TRBV7-8 and J is TRBJ1-1, with 10 bases aligning to TRBD1. The germline V gene encodes CDR1 SGHVS and CDR2 FQNEAQ. The V and J ends lost 1 base and 5 bases, in that order; junction bases with no gene match: 7. The CDR3 is 16 amino acids. The CDR3 protein is CASSLVDRGPRTEAFF. The CDR3 nucleotides are TGTGCCAGCAGCTTAGTCGACAGGGGGCCGCGAACTGAAGCTTTCTTT.

The V and J genes are TRBV28 and TRBJ2-7; 8 bases line up with TRBD1. Trimming at V came to 5 bases and at J to 7 bases, leaving 13 bases not matched to a gene. This CDR3 contains 15 residues. Germline values: CDR1 MDHEN, CDR2 SYDVKM. Here the CDR3 DNA reads TGTGCCAGCAGTCCAATCGGGACAGGCCTGCGGGAGCAGTACTTC. Amino acids: CASSPIGTGLREQYF. Full variable domain (missing parts from reference TRBV28 and TRBJ2-7): DVKVTQSSRYLVKRTGEKVFLECVQDMDHENMFWYRQDPGLGLRLIYFSYDVKMKEKGDIPEGYSVSREKKERFSLILESASTNQTSMYLCASSPIGTGLREQYFGPGTRLTVT.

The chain joins TRBV4-3 to TRBJ2-7; 8 bases agree with TRBD1. This CDR3 is built from 15 residues. Germline V gene sequence: CDR1 LGHNA, CDR2 YSLEER. V lost 0 bases to trimming and J lost 1 base; unmatched junction nucleotides: 2. The CDR3, as DNA: TGCGCCAGCAGCCAAGACAGGGGGCCATCCTACGAGCAGTACTTC. It translates to CASSQDRGPSYEQYF.

This sequence joins TRBV29-1 and TRBJ2-7, with 8 nucleotides matching TRBD1. Trimming cost V 6 bases and J 2 bases; bases outside gene matches: 12. Germline assignment: CDR1 SQVTM and CDR2 ANQGSEA. The CDR3 extends over 15 amino acids. The CDR3 here is CSVSPGQGVPYEQYF. CDR3 in DNA: TGCAGCGTAAGCCCCGGACAGGGTGTGCCCTACGAGCAGTACTTC.

The rearrangement joins TRBV5-1 to TRBJ1-2; the D is unclear. The germline V gene has CDR1 SGHRS and CDR2 YFSETQ. This CDR3 region has 12 residues. The V and J ends lost 3 bases and 11 bases respectively, with 14 bases between them. CDR3 amino acids: CASSSELGSYTF. The CDR3 nucleotides read TGCGCCAGCAGCTCGGAGCTGGGTTCATACACCTTC. The full variable domain, with the rest looked up from reference TRBV5-1 and TRBJ1-2, is KAGVTQTPRYLIKTRGQQVTLSCSPISGHRSVSWYQQTPGQGLQFLFEYFSETQRNKGNFPGRFSGRQFSNSRSEMNVSTLELGDSALYLCASSSELGSYTFGSGTRLTVV.

The V and J genes are TRBV27 and TRBJ2-5, with D perhaps matching TRBD2 (6 bases). CDR1 and CDR2 (germline): MNHEY, SMNVEV (reference sequence). CDR3 size: 11 residues. V dropped 8 bases and J dropped 5 bases, with 9 bases sitting between them. CDR3 sequence: CASGRGETQYF. CDR3 sequence (DNA): TGTGCCAGCGGTCGGGGGGAGACCCAGTACTTC.

V usage is TRBV27 and J usage is TRBJ2-7, with 8 bases lining up with TRBD1. The CDR3 is 14 amino acids. The germline CDR1 and CDR2 sequences are MNHEY and SMNVEV (reference sequence). After removal of 4 bases from V and 4 bases from J, the junction contained 6 bases not matched to a gene. CDR3 coding DNA: TGTGCCAGCAGTTCTCGGACAGGGCGGTACGAGCAGTACTTC. The encoded protein is CASSSRTGRYEQYF.

The chain links TRBV29-1 to TRBJ2-3; the D gene is possibly TRBD1 (6 bases). Germline V gives CDR1 SQVTM, CDR2 ANQGSEA. The CDR3 totals 14 residues. Here the CDR3 reads CSAQGLWNTDTQYF. For the CDR3, the DNA is TGCAGTGCCCAGGGGTTGTGGAACACAGATACGCAGTATTTT.

The rearrangement joins TRBV6-6 to TRBJ2-3; tentatively, D is TRBD1 (6 bases). The V and J ends lost 6 bases and 0 bases respectively, with 10 bases between them. In germline, CDR1 is MNHNY, CDR2 SVGAGI (reference sequence). The CDR3 has 14 amino acids. DNA for the CDR3: TGTGCCAGCAGGCCAGGGGCTAGCACAGATACGCAGTATTTT. It codes for CASRPGASTDTQYF.

The chain recombines TRBV10-2 with TRBJ2-7; no reliable D call. The V gene lost 0 bases and the J gene lost 6 bases, with 12 bases spanning the gap. Per germline, CDR1 WSHSY and CDR2 SAAADI. This CDR3 has 14 residues. Written as DNA, the CDR3 is TGCGCCAGCAGTGAGTCGATGGTACAGACCGAGCAGTACTTC. This gives the protein CASSESMVQTEQYF.

This clone has a handful of counts. This chain uses TRBV19 with TRBJ2-2, with D possibly TRBD1 on 5 matching bases. Per the germline V gene, CDR1 is LNHDA and CDR2 is SQIVND (reference sequence). The CDR3 is 12 residues long. Trimming pared 7 bases from V and 6 bases from J, leaving 9 bases between. The CDR3 DNA reads TGTGCCAGTAACCAGGGCCCCGGGGAGCTGTTTTTT. Translation gives CASNQGPGELFF.

DNA for the CDR3: TGCGCCAGCAGCTTGGTGGGAGAGGAGTTCTTC. This codes for CASSLVGEEFF. The V and J genes are TRBV5-1 and TRBJ2-1; D possibly corresponds to TRBD2 (5 bases). This CDR3 is built from 11 residues. V lost 0 bases and J lost 14, with 9 bases in between. CDR1 and CDR2 from the germline V gene are SGHRS and YFSETQ.

The CDR3 sequence: CASSIEVSSYNEQFF. Here the CDR3 DNA reads TGTGCCAGTAGTATTGAGGTCAGCTCCTACAATGAGCAGTTCTTC. V usage is TRBV19 and J usage is TRBJ2-1, with D unresolved. V was cut by 3 bases and J by 0 bases, with 9 bases left in between. The CDR3 totals 15 residues. From germline, CDR1 is LNHDA and CDR2 SQIVND (reference sequence).

The chain has TRBV14 and TRBJ1-1; 8 bases map to TRBD1. From germline, CDR1 is SGHDN and CDR2 FVKESK. V was clipped by 4 bases and J by 10 bases; unmatched bases: 8. This CDR3 spans 13 amino acids. CDR3 DNA sequence: TGTGCCAGCAGCCTAGAGGACAGGGCTCGAGCTTTCTTT. This gives the protein CASSLEDRARAFF.

The chain joins TRBV5-1 to TRBJ2-1, with 7 bases fitting TRBD2. After removal of 5 bases from V and 0 bases from J, the junction contained 5 bases not matched to a gene. The CDR3 length is 15 residues. Germline loops: CDR1 SGHRS, CDR2 YFSETQ. In DNA, the CDR3 is TGCGCCAGCAGACCTCTAGCGGACTCCTACAATGAGCAGTTCTTC. Encoded protein: CASRPLADSYNEQFF.

The chain carries TRBV5-4 and TRBJ2-1, with 10 bases that match TRBD2. The germline gives CDR1 SGHNT, CDR2 YYREEE (reference sequence). Trimming removed 0 bases from V and 6 bases from J; junction bases left unmatched: 3. The CDR3 runs 15 residues. The CDR3: CASSLASGSGNEQFF. CDR3 bases: TGTGCCAGCAGCTTGGCTAGCGGGAGTGGCAATGAGCAGTTCTTC.

This sequence joins TRBV11-2 and TRBJ2-7; TRBD2 matches 11 bases. V shed 8 bases, J shed 5 bases, and the junction held 11 bases outside the gene matches. CDR1 and CDR2 from the germline V gene are SGHAT and FQNNGV. The CDR3 contains 15 residues. The CDR3 region is CASRKPSGRIHEQYF. CDR3 sequence (DNA): TGTGCCAGCCGAAAGCCTAGCGGGAGGATCCACGAGCAGTACTTC.

The rearrangement links TRBV11-2 to TRBJ2-7; 14 bases align to TRBD2. The CDR3 loop spans 15 amino acids. Germline loops: CDR1 SGHAT, CDR2 FQNNGV. J lost 6 bases, V lost 5 bases, and 6 bases had no gene match. The CDR3 sequence: CASSPGLAGVSEQYF. The CDR3 DNA reads as TGTGCCAGCAGCCCGGGACTAGCGGGAGTTTCCGAGCAGTACTTC. The entire variable domain, with the rest obtained from reference TRBV11-2 and TRBJ2-7, is as follows: EAGVAQSPRYKIIEKRQSVAFWCNPISGHATLYWYQQILGQGPKLLIQFQNNGVVDDSQLPKDRFSAERLKGVDSTLKIQPAKLEDSAVYLCASSPGLAGVSEQYFGPGTRLTVT.

The CDR3 protein is CASSNRVREDGYTF. In DNA, the CDR3 is TGTGCCAGCAGTAACAGGGTTCGAGAGGATGGCTACACCTTC. J is TRBJ1-2 and V is TRBV6-5; D is perhaps TRBD1 (6 bases). Germline CDR1 and CDR2: MNHEY and SVGAGI. This CDR3 is 14 amino acids long. The V gene lost 5 bases and the J gene lost 6 bases, with 16 bases spanning the gap.

The table lists this clone with a count of one. The chain links TRBV7-3 to TRBJ2-1; unclear D gene. The germline V and J ends were trimmed by 8 bases and 0 bases, with 17 bases remaining between them. CDR1 and CDR2 from the germline V gene are SGHTA and FQGTGA. The CDR3 covers 16 residues. The CDR3 spells CASFPIAGSSYNEQFF. In DNA, the CDR3 is TGTGCCAGCTTCCCAATCGCCGGTAGCTCCTACAATGAGCAGTTCTTC.

V gene TRBV5-4 combines with J gene TRBJ2-3; 11 positions agree with TRBD2. Trimming cost V 7 bases and J 2 bases; bases outside gene matches: 6. CDR1 and CDR2 from the germline V gene are SGHNT and YYREEE (reference sequence). The CDR3 is 15 residues long. The CDR3 loop is CASGSGLAATDTQYF. DNA of the CDR3: TGTGCCAGCGGATCGGGACTAGCGGCCACAGATACGCAGTATTTT.

This clone was counted between two and nine times. The V gene is TRBV28, the J gene TRBJ1-1; tentatively, D is TRBD1 (5 bases). The V end lost 8 bases, the J end lost 4 bases, and 11 bases lay between the germline ends. Germline V gene data show CDR1 as MDHEN and CDR2 as SYDVKM. This CDR3 comprises 12 residues. The CDR3 sequence: CASSEGVTEAFF. The DNA of the CDR3 is TGTGCCAGCTCAGAAGGGGTCACTGAAGCTTTCTTT.

This clone has a handful of counts. This rearrangement joins TRBV6-2 or TRBV6-3 to TRBJ2-1, with 9 bases lining up with TRBD1. Germline V gene sequence: CDR1 MNHEY, CDR2 SVGEGT. This CDR3 spans 16 amino acids. J lost 4 bases, V lost 6 bases, and 10 bases had no gene match. The CDR3 region has the DNA TGTGCCAGCAGCACGGGACAGGGTGGATTTTACAATGAGCAGTTCTTC. It yields the protein CASSTGQGGFYNEQFF.